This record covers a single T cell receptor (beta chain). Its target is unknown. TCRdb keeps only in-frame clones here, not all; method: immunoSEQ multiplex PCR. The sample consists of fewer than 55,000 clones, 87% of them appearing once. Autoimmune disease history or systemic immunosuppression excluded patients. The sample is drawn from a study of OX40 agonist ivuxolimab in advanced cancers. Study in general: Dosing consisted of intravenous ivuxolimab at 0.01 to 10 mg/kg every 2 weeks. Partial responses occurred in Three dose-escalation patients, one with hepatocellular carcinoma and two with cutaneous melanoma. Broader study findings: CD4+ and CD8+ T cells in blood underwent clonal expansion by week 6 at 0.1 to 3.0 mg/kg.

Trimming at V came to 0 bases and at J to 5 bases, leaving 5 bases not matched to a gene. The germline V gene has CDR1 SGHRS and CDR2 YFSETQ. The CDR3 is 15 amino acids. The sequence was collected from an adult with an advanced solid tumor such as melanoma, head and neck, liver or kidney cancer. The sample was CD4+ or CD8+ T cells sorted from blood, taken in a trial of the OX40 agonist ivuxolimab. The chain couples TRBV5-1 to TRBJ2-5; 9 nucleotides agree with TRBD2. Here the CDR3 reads CASSLAPSGVETQYF. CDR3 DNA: TGCGCCAGCAGCTTGGCTCCTAGCGGGGTTGAGACCCAGTACTTC.